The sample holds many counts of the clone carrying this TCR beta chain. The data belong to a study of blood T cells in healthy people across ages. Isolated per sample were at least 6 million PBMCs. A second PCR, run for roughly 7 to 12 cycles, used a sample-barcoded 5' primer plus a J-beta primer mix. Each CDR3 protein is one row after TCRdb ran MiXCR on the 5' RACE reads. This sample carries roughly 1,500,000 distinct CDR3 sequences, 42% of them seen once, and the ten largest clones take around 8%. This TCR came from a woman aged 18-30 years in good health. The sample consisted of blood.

The CDR3 sequence is CATTADSNQPQHF. The CDR3 DNA reads as TGTGCCACCACTGCGGACAGTAATCAGCCCCAGCATTTT. V and J are TRBV24-1 and TRBJ1-5, with D perhaps TRBD1 (6 bases). V was cut by 8 bases and J by 4 bases, with 11 bases left in between. This CDR3 comprises 13 residues. Germline CDR1 KGHDR, CDR2 SFDVKD.